The rows below give T cell receptor beta chains drawn from one sample of a study of blood T cell repertoires in COVID-19. Sequenced by immunoSEQ multiplex PCR; TCRdb stores in-frame clones only, minus some. The sample lists about 140,000 clones, roughly four fifths occurring once. The sequenced sample consisted of PBMCs or T cells enriched from blood (not recorded which). The source of these receptors is a woman in her 50s with acute COVID-19. Both conserved end residues are part of each CDR3. The order of the fields is CDR3 protein, CDR3 DNA, J gene, V gene, D gene, clone size. The D gene is left open where the match is weak. Not every row has a clone size; where given, it reads once, few, many or a size class.

CDR3aa: CAISEAQNTGELFF
CDR3nt: TGTGCCATCAGTGAGGCACAGAACACCGGGGAGCTGTTTTTT
j_gene: TRBJ2-2
v_gene: TRBV10-3
d_gene: .
abundance: once

CDR3aa: CASSDSGATNEKLFF
CDR3nt: TGCGCCAGCAGCGACTCCGGAGCAACTAATGAAAAACTGTTTTTT
j_gene: TRBJ1-4
v_gene: TRBV5-1
d_gene: .
abundance: .

CDR3aa: CASSLDPSQGVNEQFF
CDR3nt: TGTGCCAGCAGCCTAGACCCATCCCAGGGGGTCAATGAGCAGTTCTTC
j_gene: TRBJ2-1
v_gene: TRBV11-1
d_gene: TRBD1
abundance: .

CDR3aa: CASRPLRTGDSPLHF
CDR3nt: TGTGCCAGCAGACCCCTTAGGACAGGGGATTCACCCCTCCACTTT
j_gene: TRBJ1-6
v_gene: TRBV6-5
d_gene: TRBD1
abundance: .

CDR3aa: CASSYGLSGITGELFF
CDR3nt: TGCGCCAGCAGCTACGGCCTGAGCGGTATCACCGGGGAGCTGTTTTTT
j_gene: TRBJ2-2
v_gene: TRBV4-1
d_gene: .
abundance: .

CDR3aa: CASSMGSYNEQFF
CDR3nt: TGTGCCAGTAGTATGGGCAGCTACAATGAGCAGTTCTTC
j_gene: TRBJ2-1
v_gene: TRBV19
d_gene: .
abundance: once

CDR3aa: CASSPFKGSTYEQYF
CDR3nt: TGTGCCAGCAGTCCCTTTAAGGGGTCTACCTACGAGCAGTACTTC
j_gene: TRBJ2-7
v_gene: TRBV6-5
d_gene: .
abundance: .

CDR3aa: CASRSGGNTIYF
CDR3nt: TGTGCCAGCAGATCAGGGGGAAACACCATATATTTT
j_gene: TRBJ1-3
v_gene: TRBV28
d_gene: .
abundance: .

CDR3aa: CASSFGTGRTGELFF
CDR3nt: TGTGCCAGCAGCTTCGGGACAGGGAGGACCGGGGAGCTGTTTTTT
j_gene: TRBJ2-2
v_gene: TRBV7-9
d_gene: TRBD1
abundance: .

CDR3aa: CSAGGQSNEKLFF
CDR3nt: TGCAGCGCCGGCGGACAGTCTAATGAAAAACTGTTTTTT
j_gene: TRBJ1-4
v_gene: TRBV29-1
d_gene: .
abundance: .

CDR3aa: CASRDSLASSTDTQYF
CDR3nt: TGTGCCAGCAGGGACTCCCTAGCGAGTAGCACAGATACGCAGTATTTT
j_gene: TRBJ2-3
v_gene: TRBV2
d_gene: .
abundance: .

CDR3aa: CASSKSGGSQETQYF
CDR3nt: TGTGCTAGCAGCAAAAGTGGGGGCAGCCAAGAGACCCAGTACTTC
j_gene: TRBJ2-5
v_gene: TRBV7-7
d_gene: .
abundance: .

CDR3aa: CASSEQGVYNEQFF
CDR3nt: TGTGCCAGCAGTGAACAAGGGGTATACAATGAGCAGTTCTTC
j_gene: TRBJ2-1
v_gene: TRBV2
d_gene: .
abundance: .

CDR3aa: CASSGGQANTEAFF
CDR3nt: TGTGCCAGCAGCGGGGGACAGGCTAACACTGAAGCTTTCTTT
j_gene: TRBJ1-1
v_gene: TRBV5-6
d_gene: TRBD1
abundance: .

CDR3aa: CASRMTGVNGEQYF
CDR3nt: TGTGCCAGCAGGATGACAGGGGTCAACGGGGAGCAGTACTTC
j_gene: TRBJ2-7
v_gene: TRBV5-4
d_gene: TRBD1
abundance: .

CDR3aa: CASSQATGTGDNYGYTF
CDR3nt: TGCGCCAGCAGCCAGGCTACCGGGACAGGGGACAACTATGGCTACACCTTC
j_gene: TRBJ1-2
v_gene: TRBV4-1
d_gene: TRBD1
abundance: .

CDR3aa: CAITRDSPRQNIQYF
CDR3nt: TGTGCCATCACCCGGGACAGCCCCCGCCAAAACATTCAGTACTTC
j_gene: TRBJ2-4
v_gene: TRBV24-1
d_gene: TRBD1
abundance: once

CDR3aa: CASQPSTGASTDTQYF
CDR3nt: TGCGCCAGTCAACCAAGTACCGGAGCTAGCACAGATACGCAGTATTTT
j_gene: TRBJ2-3
v_gene: TRBV4-1
d_gene: .
abundance: .

CDR3aa: CASSFDSVGEQYF
CDR3nt: TGCGCCAGCAGCTTCGACAGTGTGGGCGAGCAGTACTTC
j_gene: TRBJ2-7
v_gene: TRBV5-1
d_gene: .
abundance: .

CDR3aa: CASSQETLAGVGTGELFF
CDR3nt: TGTGCCAGCAGCCAAGAAACCCTAGCGGGAGTAGGCACCGGGGAGCTGTTTTTT
j_gene: TRBJ2-2
v_gene: TRBV4-2
d_gene: TRBD2
abundance: .

CDR3aa: CASSTDRQRNEQFF
CDR3nt: TGTGCCAGTAGTACGGATCGACAGCGCAATGAGCAGTTCTTC
j_gene: TRBJ2-1
v_gene: TRBV19
d_gene: .
abundance: .

CDR3aa: CRADRVSLAFF
CDR3nt: TGCAGGGCGGACAGGGTGTCTTTAGCTTTCTTT
j_gene: TRBJ1-1
v_gene: TRBV20-1
d_gene: TRBD1
abundance: .

CDR3aa: CASRYAGTGISSRISEQFF
CDR3nt: TGTGCCAGCAGATATGCCGGGACAGGGATTTCAAGTCGGATTAGTGAGCAGTTCTTC
j_gene: TRBJ2-1
v_gene: TRBV2
d_gene: TRBD1
abundance: .

CDR3aa: CSERTGGPQETQYF
CDR3nt: TGCAGCGAGAGGACAGGGGGCCCTCAAGAGACCCAGTACTTC
j_gene: TRBJ2-5
v_gene: TRBV29-1
d_gene: TRBD1
abundance: once

CDR3aa: CASSRRLAGTTDTQYF
CDR3nt: TGTGCCAGTAGTAGGCGACTAGCGGGTACCACAGATACGCAGTATTTT
j_gene: TRBJ2-3
v_gene: TRBV19
d_gene: TRBD2
abundance: .

CDR3aa: CASSAMDGDDEQFF
CDR3nt: TGTGCCAGCAGTGCTATGGACGGGGATGATGAGCAGTTCTTC
j_gene: TRBJ2-1
v_gene: TRBV27
d_gene: .
abundance: .

CDR3aa: CASGWDRGNSPLHF
CDR3nt: TGTGCCAGCGGGTGGGACAGGGGAAATTCACCCCTCCACTTT
j_gene: TRBJ1-6
v_gene: TRBV27
d_gene: TRBD1
abundance: .

CDR3aa: CASSRGGSSGNTIYF
CDR3nt: TGTGCCAGCTCCCGCGGTGGGTCGTCTGGAAACACCATATATTTT
j_gene: TRBJ1-3
v_gene: TRBV27
d_gene: .
abundance: .

CDR3aa: CASTLRGTTTNEKLFF
CDR3nt: TGTGCCAGCACCCTGCGGGGGACCACAACTAATGAAAAACTGTTTTTT
j_gene: TRBJ1-4
v_gene: TRBV27
d_gene: .
abundance: .

CDR3aa: CASSLVGGTSGLNEQFF
CDR3nt: TGTGCCAGCAGCTTGGTAGGGGGGACTAGCGGACTCAATGAGCAGTTCTTC
j_gene: TRBJ2-1
v_gene: TRBV5-8
d_gene: TRBD2
abundance: .

CDR3aa: CASILGDNLNTEAFF
CDR3nt: TGCGCCAGCATCCTGGGGGACAACTTAAACACTGAAGCTTTCTTT
j_gene: TRBJ1-1
v_gene: TRBV5-1
d_gene: .
abundance: .

CDR3aa: CASSQDSARAFF
CDR3nt: TGCGCCAGCAGCCAAGACTCCGCCCGGGCTTTCTTT
j_gene: TRBJ1-1
v_gene: TRBV4-3
d_gene: .
abundance: .

CDR3aa: CAIPEGQGGTEAFF
CDR3nt: TGCGCCATTCCTGAAGGACAGGGAGGCACTGAAGCTTTCTTT
j_gene: TRBJ1-1
v_gene: TRBV5-1
d_gene: TRBD1
abundance: .

CDR3aa: CASSGTGGPGLSDTQYF
CDR3nt: TGTGCCAGCAGTGGGACGGGAGGGCCCGGATTATCAGATACGCAGTATTTT
j_gene: TRBJ2-3
v_gene: TRBV25-1
d_gene: TRBD2
abundance: .